This entry describes one T cell receptor (beta chain). The sample carries other DNA sequences with the same CDR3. Both 60 Vbeta primers and 13 Jbeta primers went into the PCR. This table comes from immunoSEQ multiplex PCR, and its TCRdb copy is limited to in-frame clones, with some not included. The sample shows some 110,000 clones, less than 85% of them seen only once. The data were obtained in a study of cytomegalovirus exposure and HLA in healthy donors. Unmatched junction bases numbered 5, after V lost 5 bases and J lost 5 bases. The CDR3 runs 15 residues. Germline values: CDR1 SGHTA, CDR2 FQGTGA. The chain employs TRBV7-3 and TRBJ2-1, with 11 bases matching TRBD2. Sequencing was carried out using PBMCs. The source of this sequence is a middle-aged man in good health and CMV-seropositive. DNA of the CDR3: TGTGCCAGCAGCCCCCGACTAGCGGGGAACAATGAGCAGTTCTTC. Translating gives CASSPRLAGNNEQFF.